Sequencing of this TCR beta chain was carried out in a study of spatial heterogeneity in lung cancer. Study at large: In the raw reads, each unique TCR and UMI combination was present more than ten times on average.

This clonotype has only a few counts. V lost 4 bases and J 1 base, leaving 14 bases between the germline ends. CDR1 is MGHDK and CDR2 is SYGVNS in the germline V gene. This CDR3 contains 16 residues. The time point denotes: sample taken at primary tumor resection. Material for sequencing was whole RNA from tumor, nontumor lung or frozen PBMC, left unsorted. TCRdb itself ran the 5' RACE reads through MiXCR, one entry per CDR3 protein. The sample holds 40,000 to 55,000 distinct CDR3 sequences; about an eighth are singletons and the top ten take 55% to 65%. This sequence joins TRBV25-1 and TRBJ2-1; D unresolved. The source material was PBMCs, sampled at surgery. This sequence originates from a male donor with early-stage non-small cell lung cancer. The DNA for the CDR3 is TGTGCCAGCAGTGCCCTATCGGGTAGATCCTACAATGAGCAGTTCTTC. It translates to CASSALSGRSYNEQFF. Combining the CDR3 with reference TRBV25-1 and TRBJ2-1 gives the whole variable domain EADIYQTPRYLVIGTGKKITLECSQTMGHDKMYWYQQDPGMELHLIHYSYGVNSTEKGDLSSESTVSRIRTEHFPLTLESARPSHTSQYLCASSALSGRSYNEQFFGPGTRLTVL.